Listed below are T cell receptor beta chains from one sample, sequenced in a study of T cell responses to AZD1222 COVID-19 vaccine. Data came from immunoSEQ multiplex PCR; TCRdb stores just in-frame clones and leaves some out. There are some 120,000 clones in the sample; nearly 90% occur only once, and 4.4% lies in the top ten. The material sequenced was peripheral blood, taken on day 0 of AZD1222 vaccination. These receptors were collected from an adult in good health. Each CDR3 is given with its conserved first and last residue. D genes are given only for firm matches. Rows may omit the clone size; those that give it use once, few, many or a size class.

clone_size d_call j_call v_call cdr3_length cdr3_nt cdr3_aa
- - TRBJ2-1 TRBV6-5 12 TGTGCCAGCAGTTACGATAGCAATGAGCAGTTCTTC CASSYDSNEQFF
- - TRBJ1-2 TRBV12-3/TRBV12-4 13 TGTGCCACCTGGGGCATGTCGGACTATGGCTACACCTTC CATWGMSDYGYTF
- TRBD2 TRBJ2-7 TRBV12-3/TRBV12-4 13 TGTGCCAGCAGCCCCCGGGGGGCCTACGAGCAGTACTTC CASSPRGAYEQYF
- - TRBJ2-7 TRBV27 15 TGTGCCAGCAGTGCCTCAGGGGGGGACGGCTACGAGCAGTACTTC CASSASGGDGYEQYF
- TRBD2 TRBJ2-2 TRBV5-6 17 TGTGCCAGCAGCACGGGACTAGCGGGAGGGCCGGGCGGGGAGCTGTTTTTT CASSTGLAGGPGGELFF
- - TRBJ1-6 TRBV10-3 17 TGTGCCATCAGTGAGTCATGGAGGGGCTCCTATAATTCACCCCTCCACTTT CAISESWRGSYNSPLHF
- - TRBJ2-7 TRBV7-9 16 TGTGCCAGCAGCTTGGACAGTAAGTTCCCCTCCTACGAGCAGTACTTC CASSLDSKFPSYEQYF
- TRBD1 TRBJ2-4 TRBV7-2 20 TGTGCCAGCAGCTTAGCCCCGGGACAGGGGAAACTGACAGCCAAAAACATTCAGTACTTC CASSLAPGQGKLTAKNIQYF
- TRBD1 TRBJ1-6 TRBV5-4 15 TGTGCCAGCAGCTTGGGGGACAGAACTAATTCACCCCTCCACTTT CASSLGDRTNSPLHF
- - TRBJ1-2 TRBV2 14 TGTGCCAGCAGGCGGGACACAACTAACTATGGCTACACCTTC CASRRDTTNYGYTF
few - TRBJ1-2 TRBV10-1 11 TGCGCCAGCCTGCTGAGCCATGGCTACACCTTC CASLLSHGYTF
- - TRBJ1-5 TRBV19 13 TGTGCCAGTAGTATTGACAGTGTTCAGCCCCAGCATTTT CASSIDSVQPQHF
- - TRBJ2-1 TRBV5-1 15 TGCGCCAGCAGCTTGGCGGCTTCACCCTACAATGAGCAGTTCTTC CASSLAASPYNEQFF
- - TRBJ2-1 TRBV2 15 TGTGCCAGCAGTGATACGGGGGGCAACTACAATGAGCAGTTCTTC CASSDTGGNYNEQFF
- - TRBJ1-5 TRBV6-5 14 TGTGCCAGCAGGCACGAGTGGGGCTATCAGCCCCAGCATTTT CASRHEWGYQPQHF
- - TRBJ1-6 TRBV2 16 TGTGCCAGCACTCCCCCGGGGGGGGGCAGGAATTCACCCCTCCACTTT CASTPPGGGRNSPLHF
- - TRBJ2-7 TRBV2 14 TGTGCCTCCGAGGAGGGGGCTCCTTCCTACGAGCAGTACTTC CASEEGAPSYEQYF
once - TRBJ2-7 TRBV14 17 TGTGCCAGCAGCGAATTCGCTTCTGGGGGGCGCAGGTACGAGCAGTACTTC CASSEFASGGRRYEQYF
- TRBD2 TRBJ2-7 TRBV4-2 18 TGTGCCAGCAGCCACGCACTACCGGGACTAGCGGATCCCTACGAGCAGTACTTC CASSHALPGLADPYEQYF
- - TRBJ1-1 TRBV20-1 11 TGCAGTGGGCAGGGACTCACTGAAGCTTTCTTT CSGQGLTEAFF